Sequencing of this T cell receptor (beta chain) was carried out in a study of Ad26.COV2.S vaccination and SARS-CoV-2 variants. Study in general: The study gave Ad26.COV2.S intramuscularly, once or twice 56 days apart. Study-wide findings and caveats: Estimates derived from TCR breadth and depth analyses may have underestimated total T cell responses.

This sample's treatment: 19 received Ad26.COV2.S at low or high dose, single or two shots; roughly five received placebo; per-sample allocation not given. All samples were drawn on day 63, counting from the first vaccine or placebo injection. This clone has only a few counts. What it binds is unknown. Sequencing used immunoSEQ multiplex PCR; TCRdb keeps in-frame clones, though not all of them. In the table there are approximately 300,000 clones, around 85% of which are singletons. The source is a person between 18 and 65 years old who received the Ad26.COV2.S COVID-19 vaccine or a placebo. The specimen comprised peripheral blood, sampled in a trial of Ad26.COV2.S vaccine versus placebo.

DNA of the CDR3: TGCGCCAGCAGTGATGGACTATATGGCTACACCTTC. This translates into CASSDGLYGYTF. The chain uses TRBV10-1 and TRBJ1-2; D uncertain. The CDR3 contains 12 residues. Trimming pared 3 bases from V and 5 bases from J, leaving 7 bases between. CDR1 is WNHNN and CDR2 is SYGVQD in the germline V gene (reference sequence).